Each of the 24 T cell receptor beta chains below was sequenced from the same sample in a study of blood T cell repertoires in COVID-19. Sequenced by immunoSEQ multiplex PCR; TCRdb stores in-frame clones only, minus some. The top ten clones hold over 1.5% of a sample with roughly 320,000 clones, just under 90% of them seen once. The specimen sequenced was peripheral blood. The receptors were gathered from a woman in her twenties or thirties with COVID-19, enrolled during active disease.

This clone is deemed large (0.1 to 1%). The genes are TRBV28 and TRBJ1-6; 7 bases fit TRBD1. CDR1 is MDHEN and CDR2 is SYDVKM in the germline V gene. The CDR3 is made up of 14 amino acids. With 5 bases clipped from V and 10 bases from J, the junction kept 8 bases outside the gene matches. The CDR3 sequence: CASSTLQGSSPLHF. The CDR3 nucleotides read TGTGCCAGCAGTACACTACAGGGGTCCTCACCCCTCCACTTT.

The rearrangement links TRBV28 to TRBJ1-5, with 7 bases lining up with TRBD1. This CDR3 contains 12 residues. V shed 1 base, J shed 9 bases, and the junction held 0 bases outside the gene matches. CDR1 MDHEN and CDR2 SYDVKM come from the germline V gene. DNA for the CDR3: TGTGCCAGCAGTTTATACAGGGGGCCCCAGCATTTT. Translation: CASSLYRGPQHF.

The chain recombines TRBV18 with TRBJ2-1, with D tentatively TRBD1 (6 bases). Germline assignment: CDR1 KGHSH and CDR2 LQKENI. V lost 3 bases and J 2 bases, leaving 11 bases between the germline ends. There are 15 residues in the CDR3. CDR3 DNA: TGTGCCAGCTCACCGGGTTCAGGGGCCTACAATGAGCAGTTCTTC. It yields the protein CASSPGSGAYNEQFF.

The chain combines TRBV4-1 with TRBJ1-4; 10 bases match TRBD1. Per the germline V gene, CDR1 is MGHRA and CDR2 is YSYEKL. V was clipped by 1 base and J by 7 bases; unmatched bases: 6. The CDR3 length is 16 residues. The CDR3 sequence: CASSQGDRGGGEKLFF. CDR3 coding DNA: TGCGCCAGCAGCCAAGGGGACAGGGGAGGAGGTGAAAAACTGTTTTTT.

V gene TRBV12-3 or TRBV12-4 combines with J gene TRBJ1-2; D ambiguous. The V and J ends lost 3 bases and 2 bases respectively, with 7 bases between them. There are 13 residues in the CDR3. CDR3: CASSFSLNYGYTF. Here the CDR3 DNA reads TGTGCCAGCAGTTTTTCCCTGAACTATGGCTACACCTTC.

The CDR3, as DNA: TGTGCCAGTAGTATAATCGCGCAGGGTCATGAGCAGTTCTTC. As protein: CASSIIAQGHEQFF. The chain combines TRBV19 with TRBJ2-1; tentative D call: TRBD1 (5 bases). Deletions cut 2 bases from V and 8 bases from J, with 13 bases between. CDR1 and CDR2 (germline): LNHDA, SQIVND (reference sequence). This CDR3 is 14 amino acids long.

The rearrangement uses TRBV9 and TRBJ2-1; TRBD1 is a possible D gene (6 bases). Germline CDR1 is SGDLS and CDR2 is YYNGEE. The CDR3 spans 15 residues. V lost 2 bases to trimming and J lost 7 bases, with 16 bases between them. The chain's CDR3 is CASSVGGGLLNEQFF. The CDR3, as DNA: TGTGCCAGCAGCGTCGGTGGGGGCCTATTAAATGAGCAGTTCTTC. The whole variable domain, filled in from reference TRBV9 and TRBJ2-1, reads DSGVTQTPKHLITATGQRVTLRCSPRSGDLSVYWYQQSLDQGLQFLIQYYNGEERAKGNILERFSAQQFPDLHSELNLSSLELGDSALYFCASSVGGGLLNEQFFGPGTRLTVL.

The chain carries TRBV7-9 and TRBJ1-1, with 7 bases fitting TRBD1. CDR3 length: 16 residues. With 5 bases clipped from V and 1 base from J, the junction kept 10 bases outside the gene matches. Germline loops: CDR1 SEHNR, CDR2 FQNEAQ (reference sequence). The DNA of the CDR3 is TGTGCCAGCAGCCCCCCAGCGACAGGGCCGAACACTGAAGCTTTCTTT. Its protein is CASSPPATGPNTEAFF.

This clone was detected once. The chain combines TRBV2 with TRBJ1-5; 8 bases align to TRBD1. Germline CDR1 SNHLY, CDR2 FYNNEI. V shed 3 bases, J shed 3 bases, and the junction held 4 bases outside the gene matches. This CDR3 is 15 amino acids long. The CDR3 protein is CASSELTGVNQPQHF. Here the CDR3 DNA reads TGTGCCAGCAGTGAGTTGACAGGGGTCAATCAGCCCCAGCATTTT. The complete variable domain, with remaining parts taken from reference TRBV2 and TRBJ1-5, reads EPEVTQTPSHQVTQMGQEVILRCVPISNHLYFYWYRQILGQKVEFLVSFYNNEISEKSEIFDDQFSVERPDGSNFTLKIRSTKLEDSAMYFCASSELTGVNQPQHFGDGTRLSIL.

The chain links TRBV6-5 to TRBJ2-3, with TRBD2 matching 15 bases. The V gene end was trimmed by 2 bases and the J gene end by 4 bases; junction bases not matched to a gene: 1. The V gene's germline CDR1 is MNHEY and CDR2 SVGAGI. The CDR3 sequence is 16 residues long. The CDR3 DNA reads as TGTGCCAGCAGTTACGGGACTAGCGGGGGGCCAGATACGCAGTATTTT. Translation: CASSYGTSGGPDTQYF.

This clone was observed a single time. The chain links TRBV29-1 to TRBJ2-1; 10 bases line up with TRBD1. V lost 6 bases, J lost 7 bases, and 6 bases stayed unmatched. The CDR3 is 13 residues long. Germline CDR1 SQVTM, CDR2 ANQGSEA. The CDR3 sequence is CSVRKGQGNEQFF. The CDR3 bases are TGCAGCGTGAGAAAGGGACAGGGGAATGAGCAGTTCTTC.

The V and J genes are TRBV28 and TRBJ1-6; TRBD1 aligns across 12 bases. V was pared by 6 bases and J by 5 bases, with 5 bases of the junction left unmatched. Germline values: CDR1 MDHEN, CDR2 SYDVKM. The CDR3 length is 16 residues. The CDR3 bases are TGTGCCAGCAGCCGGGACAGGGGGCGAAATAATTCACCCCTCCACTTT. This sequence encodes CASSRDRGRNNSPLHF.

This chain uses TRBV7-9 with TRBJ2-1, with 15 positions matching TRBD2. The CDR3 covers 19 residues. Germline V gives CDR1 SEHNR, CDR2 FQNEAQ (reference sequence). Germline trimming cut 7 bases from V and 4 bases from J; bases unmatched to any gene: 14. The CDR3 DNA follows: TGTGCCAGCACTGCTGACAGGGGACTAGCGGGGGGCCGGTACAATGAGCAGTTCTTC. This sequence encodes CASTADRGLAGGRYNEQFF.

The chain is built from TRBV6-1 and TRBJ1-5; D unresolved. The CDR3 runs 15 residues. V was shortened by 0 bases and J by 1 base, with 7 bases between the two germline ends. Germline assignment: CDR1 MNHNS and CDR2 SASEGT. CDR3 sequence reads: CASSEAAGSNQPQHF. CDR3 bases: TGTGCCAGCAGTGAAGCGGCGGGGAGCAATCAGCCCCAGCATTTT.

This sequence joins TRBV24-1 and TRBJ2-5, with TRBD2 matching over 10 bases. V gave up 4 bases and J gave up 4 bases; unmatched junction bases: 5. Germline loops: CDR1 KGHDR, CDR2 SFDVKD. CDR3 length equals 15 residues. This chain's CDR3 is CATSDRGLASETQYF. The CDR3, as DNA: TGTGCCACCAGTGACCGGGGACTAGCGTCAGAGACCCAGTACTTC.

The chain carries TRBV18 and TRBJ2-3; tentative D call: TRBD2 (5 bases). Trimming left V 0 bases short and J 8 bases short, with 15 bases between. This CDR3 has 15 amino acids. CDR1 is KGHSH and CDR2 is LQKENI in the germline V gene. In DNA form, the CDR3 reads TGTGCCAGCTCACCACCCGGACCGGCAGGAGGTACGCAGTATTTT. Its translation: CASSPPGPAGGTQYF.

The chain carries TRBV7-9 and TRBJ2-5; the match to TRBD1 covers 8 bases. Trimming cost V 5 bases and J 4 bases; bases outside gene matches: 9. CDR3 size: 15 residues. CDR1 SEHNR and CDR2 FQNEAQ come from the germline V gene (reference sequence). In DNA, the CDR3 is TGTGCCAGCAGCCATGGATTGACAGGGGCAGAGACCCAGTACTTC. Translation: CASSHGLTGAETQYF.

The genes are TRBV6-1 and TRBJ2-2; D unresolved. Trimming stripped 5 bases from V and 3 bases from J, with 10 bases between. Germline V gene data show CDR1 as MNHNS and CDR2 as SASEGT. The CDR3 length is 14 residues. The CDR3 DNA sequence: TGTGCCAGCAGTTGGATAGCAGACACCGGGGAGCTGTTTTTT. Amino acid sequence: CASSWIADTGELFF.

This rearrangement joins TRBV5-6 to TRBJ2-5; weak D call: TRBD2 (5 bases). CDR1 SGHDT and CDR2 YYEEEE come from the germline V gene. CDR3 length equals 17 residues. The V and J ends lost 1 base and 1 base respectively, with 17 bases between them. Here the CDR3 reads CASSLRSGSGIQETQYF. CDR3 nucleotide sequence: TGTGCCAGCAGCTTGCGGAGTGGAAGCGGAATCCAAGAGACCCAGTACTTC. Based on the CDR3 plus reference TRBV5-6 and TRBJ2-5, the full variable domain is DAGVTQSPTHLIKTRGQQVTLRCSPKSGHDTVSWYQQALGQGPQFIFQYYEEEERQRGNFPDRFSGHQFPNYSSELNVNALLLGDSALYLCASSLRSGSGIQETQYFGPGTRLLVL.

The chain uses TRBV6-5 and TRBJ1-1; no clear D gene. The ends were cut back, 7 bases at V and 6 bases at J, with 18 bases in the middle. Germline assignment: CDR1 MNHEY and CDR2 SVGAGI. This CDR3 comprises 14 residues. DNA for the CDR3: TGTGCCAGCATTGGGCCGCCCTTCAGCTCTGAAGCTTTCTTT. Encoded protein: CASIGPPFSSEAFF.

The chain combines TRBV11-3 with TRBJ2-7, with D possibly being TRBD1 (6 bases). Trimming shortened V by 1 base and J by 5 bases, and 12 bases separated the two germline ends. Germline CDR1 reads SGHNT; CDR2 reads YENEEA. The CDR3 spans 14 residues. The CDR3, as DNA: TGTGCCAGCAGCTTAGCCGGGACACCTCACGAGCAGTACTTC. Its translation is CASSLAGTPHEQYF. Together with reference TRBV11-3 and TRBJ2-7, the CDR3 gives the full variable domain: EAGVVQSPRYKIIEKKQPVAFWCNPISGHNTLYWYLQNLGQGPELLIRYENEEAVDDSQLPKDRFSAERLKGVDSTLKIQPAELGDSAVYLCASSLAGTPHEQYFGPGTRLTVT.

The rearrangement uses TRBV4-1 and TRBJ1-3; a weak D match, TRBD1 (5 bases). V lost 0 bases and J 4 bases, leaving 13 bases between the germline ends. The CDR3 is 16 residues long. Germline CDR1 and CDR2: MGHRA and YSYEKL. The DNA for the CDR3 is TGCGCCAGCAGCCAAGACGCGGCAGGGTGGGGAAACACCATATATTTT. As protein: CASSQDAAGWGNTIYF.

This chain joins TRBV4-1 and TRBJ1-5, with TRBD1 matching 8 bases. The CDR3 covers 16 residues. The J segment lost 1 base and the V segment lost 1 base, leaving 3 bases of the junction unmatched. From germline, CDR1 is MGHRA and CDR2 YSYEKL. The CDR3 DNA reads TGCGCCAGCAGCCAAGGGGCAGGGGGCAGCAATCAGCCCCAGCATTTT. It translates to CASSQGAGGSNQPQHF.

This chain connects TRBV6-6 to TRBJ2-3, with 10 bases identical to TRBD2. Germline trimming cut 6 bases from V and 2 bases from J; bases unmatched to any gene: 8. This CDR3 is 16 amino acids long. Germline CDR1 reads MNHNY; CDR2 reads SVGAGI (reference sequence). The DNA for the CDR3 is TGTGCCAGCAGCCCGGGGACTAGCGTCGCCACAGATACGCAGTATTTT. Encoded protein: CASSPGTSVATDTQYF.